The rows below give T cell receptor beta chains drawn from one sample of a study of Graves' ophthalmopathy and Graves' hyperthyroidism. TCRdb passed the multiplex PCR reads through MiXCR, listing each CDR3 protein once. This table holds some 210,000 distinct CDR3 sequences, 25% to 30% found once. The sequencing sample was made of peripheral blood. All receptors come from a man in his forties or fifties with Graves' ophthalmopathy. CDR3s include the opening cysteine and the closing phenylalanine or tryptophan. A D gene is named only where the DNA matches it firmly. Clone size, where shown, is once, few, many, or a class for clones that have expanded.

CDR3aa	CDR3nt	abundance	j_gene	len	d_gene	v_gene
CASSLVGRVYEQYF	TGTGCCAGCAGTTTAGTGGGGCGGGTATACGAGCAGTACTTC	many	TRBJ2-7	14	-	TRBV12-3/TRBV12-4
CASSLQGPETQYF	TGTGCCAGCAGCCTACAGGGGCCAGAGACCCAGTACTTC	many	TRBJ2-5	13	TRBD1	TRBV12-3/TRBV12-4
CSAQRTGTEETQYF	TGCAGTGCCCAAAGAACAGGGACGGAAGAGACCCAGTACTTC	many	TRBJ2-5	14	-	TRBV20-1
CASSPRPGNTIYF	TGTGCCAGCAGTCCTAGGCCCGGAAACACCATATATTTT	-	TRBJ1-3	13	-	TRBV12-3/TRBV12-4
CASSLGGRDTEAFF	TGTGCCAGCAGCTTAGGGGGGCGAGACACTGAAGCTTTCTTT	once	TRBJ1-1	14	-	TRBV7-3
CARNEWRRPNPGELFF	TGTGCCAGGAACGAGTGGAGACGGCCGAACCCCGGGGAGCTGTTTTTT	-	TRBJ2-2	16	-	TRBV14
CASRGRDYGYTF	TGCGCCAGCAGGGGCAGGGACTATGGCTACACCTTC	many	TRBJ1-2	12	-	TRBV5-1
CASGSGSRLSETQYF	TGTGCCAGCGGGAGCGGGAGTCGTCTTTCGGAGACCCAGTACTTC	few	TRBJ2-5	15	TRBD2	TRBV6-2/TRBV6-3
CATSEYQGGMNTEAFF	TGTGCCACCAGCGAGTATCAGGGGGGCATGAACACTGAAGCTTTCTTT	-	TRBJ1-1	16	TRBD1	TRBV24-1
CASSRWGGETQYF	TGTGCCAGCTCACGGTGGGGCGGGGAGACCCAGTACTTC	many	TRBJ2-5	13	-	TRBV13
CASSYPRTVFYEQYF	TGTGCCAGCAGTTACCCTCGGACCGTCTTCTACGAGCAGTACTTC	many	TRBJ2-7	15	-	TRBV6-2/TRBV6-3